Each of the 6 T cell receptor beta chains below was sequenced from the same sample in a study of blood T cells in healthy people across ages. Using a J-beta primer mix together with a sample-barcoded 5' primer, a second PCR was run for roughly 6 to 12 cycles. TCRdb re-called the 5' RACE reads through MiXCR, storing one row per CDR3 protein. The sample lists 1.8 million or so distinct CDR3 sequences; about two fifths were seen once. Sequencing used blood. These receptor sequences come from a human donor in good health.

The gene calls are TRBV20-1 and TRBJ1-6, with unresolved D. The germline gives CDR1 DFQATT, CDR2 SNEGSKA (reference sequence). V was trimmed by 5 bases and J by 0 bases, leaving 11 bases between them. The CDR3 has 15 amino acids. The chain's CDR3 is CSAFRSTSYNSPLHF. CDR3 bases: TGCAGTGCTTTCCGGTCGACCTCCTATAATTCACCCCTCCACTTT.

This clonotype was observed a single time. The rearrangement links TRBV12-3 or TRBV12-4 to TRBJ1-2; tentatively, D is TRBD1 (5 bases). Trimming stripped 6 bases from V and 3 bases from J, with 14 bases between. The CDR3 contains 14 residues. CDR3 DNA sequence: TGTGCCAGCAGGCAGGGCAATTTGGACTATGGCTACACCTTC. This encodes CASRQGNLDYGYTF.

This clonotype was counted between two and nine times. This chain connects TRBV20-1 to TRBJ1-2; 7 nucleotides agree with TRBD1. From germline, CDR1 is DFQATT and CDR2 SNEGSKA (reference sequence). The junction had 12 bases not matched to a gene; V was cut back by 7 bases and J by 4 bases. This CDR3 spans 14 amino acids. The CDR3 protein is CSGRDSQSLYGYTF. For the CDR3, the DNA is TGCAGTGGACGGGACAGCCAATCTCTCTATGGCTACACCTTC.

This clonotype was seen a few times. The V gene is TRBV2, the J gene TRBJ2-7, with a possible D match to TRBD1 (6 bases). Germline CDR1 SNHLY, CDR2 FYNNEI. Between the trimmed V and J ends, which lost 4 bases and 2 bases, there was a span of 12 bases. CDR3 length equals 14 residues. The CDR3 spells CASSASGATYEQYF. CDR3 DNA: TGTGCCAGCAGTGCTTCAGGGGCTACCTACGAGCAGTACTTC.

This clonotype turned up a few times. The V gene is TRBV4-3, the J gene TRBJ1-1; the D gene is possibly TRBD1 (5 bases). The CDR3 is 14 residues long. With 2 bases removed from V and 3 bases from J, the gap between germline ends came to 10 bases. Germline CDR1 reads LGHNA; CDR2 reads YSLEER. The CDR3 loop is CASSQPGGDTEAFF. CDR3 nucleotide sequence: TGCGCCAGCAGCCAACCTGGAGGGGACACTGAAGCTTTCTTT.

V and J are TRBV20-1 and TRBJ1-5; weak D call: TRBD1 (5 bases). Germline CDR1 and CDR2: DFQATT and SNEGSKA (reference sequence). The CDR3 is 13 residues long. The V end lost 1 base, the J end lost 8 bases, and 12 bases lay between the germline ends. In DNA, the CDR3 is TGCAGTGCTAGAGTGTTTGGGGGTGAGCCCCAGCATTTT. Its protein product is CSARVFGGEPQHF.